This TCR beta chain was sequenced for a study of a mutant IDH1 vaccine in newly diagnosed glioma. Study in general: Most had both radiotherapy and temozolomide beforehand; others had only one.

Assay: immunoSEQ multiplex PCR; the TCRdb copy retains only in-frame clones and omits some. The table shows 60,000 to 75,000 clones, with around 79% occurring only once. A note on this clone: The target antigen is unknown.

Time point of the sample: baseline, week 1 (first vaccination visit). Regarding treatment: pre-vaccination baseline after standard-of-care therapy. Donor diagnoses consisted of new WHO grade 3 or 4 IDH1-mutant, ATRX-lost astrocytomas. The germline CDR1 and CDR2 sequences are MGHRA and YSYEKL. J gave up 2 bases and V 1 base, and 5 bases lay outside the gene matches. The CDR3 has 16 residues. Points from the study as a whole: There seemed to be no relation between pseudoprogression and changes in top peripheral T cell clonotypes.

Sample: PBMCs, taken from a glioma patient treated with radiotherapy, temozolomide or both. The receptor was derived from a man aged 45-65 years with glioma. This chain links TRBV4-1 with TRBJ1-2; TRBD1 aligns across 9 bases. CDR3 amino acids: CASSQAGTGNNYGYTF. In DNA form, the CDR3 reads TGCGCCAGCAGCCAAGCCGGGACAGGGAACAACTATGGCTACACCTTC.